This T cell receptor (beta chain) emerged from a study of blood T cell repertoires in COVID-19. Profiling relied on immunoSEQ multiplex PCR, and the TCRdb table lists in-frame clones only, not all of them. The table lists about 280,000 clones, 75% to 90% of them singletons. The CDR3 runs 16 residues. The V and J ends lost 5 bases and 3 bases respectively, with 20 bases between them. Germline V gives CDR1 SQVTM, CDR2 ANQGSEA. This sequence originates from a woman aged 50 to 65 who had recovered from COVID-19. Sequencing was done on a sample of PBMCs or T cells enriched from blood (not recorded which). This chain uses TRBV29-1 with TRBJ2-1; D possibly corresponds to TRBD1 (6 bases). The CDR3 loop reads CSVNSAAGARYNEQFF. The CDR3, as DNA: TGCAGCGTTAATTCGGCGGCAGGGGCACGCTACAATGAGCAGTTCTTC.